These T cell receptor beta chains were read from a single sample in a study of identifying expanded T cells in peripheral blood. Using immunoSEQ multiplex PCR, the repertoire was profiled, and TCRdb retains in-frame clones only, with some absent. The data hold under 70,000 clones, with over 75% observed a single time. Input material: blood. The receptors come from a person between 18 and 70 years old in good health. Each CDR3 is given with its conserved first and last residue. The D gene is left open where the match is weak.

CASSSPFLSGLTYEQYF	TRBV28	TRBD2	TRBJ2-7
CASSGTPGNTIYF	TRBV28	.	TRBJ1-3
CASSYIAHETQYF	TRBV7-8	.	TRBJ2-5
CASSLLAGGADTQYF	TRBV6-4	TRBD2	TRBJ2-3
CASTLGGNTEAFF	TRBV5-1	.	TRBJ1-1
CASSPGSANEKLFF	TRBV5-1	.	TRBJ1-4
CATAGQGPGEQYF	TRBV6-6	TRBD1	TRBJ2-7
CASSPMGADYEQYF	TRBV7-2	.	TRBJ2-7
CAISATGAEQFF	TRBV10-3	TRBD1	TRBJ2-1
CASSLSDGDSSYEQYF	TRBV27	.	TRBJ2-7
CASSLVAVSGNTIYF	TRBV5-6	.	TRBJ1-3
CASSAHRGSGNTIYF	TRBV27	TRBD1	TRBJ1-3
CASSSPGDLNEKLFF	TRBV5-6	.	TRBJ1-4
CASSIGIQGEAGYTF	TRBV19	TRBD1	TRBJ1-2
CASTSKGGWREIDEQFF	TRBV27	.	TRBJ2-1
CASSPGQGGEKLFF	TRBV5-4	TRBD1	TRBJ1-4
CASSYSLGNTGELFF	TRBV6-5	.	TRBJ2-2
CASSSSSYEQYF	TRBV13	.	TRBJ2-7
CASSPQGAGAKNIQYF	TRBV18	TRBD1	TRBJ2-4
CSVHSEVPEAFF	TRBV29-1	.	TRBJ1-1
CASSLSTSSETQYF	TRBV27	.	TRBJ2-5
CASSEPGLAFHEQYF	TRBV2	TRBD2	TRBJ2-7
CASSLGNTGELFF	TRBV7-7	.	TRBJ2-2
CASSPGQGQMNTEAFF	TRBV5-1	TRBD1	TRBJ1-1
CASTLSGGRGNTIYF	TRBV2	TRBD1	TRBJ1-3
CARSLGSGGFFNEKLFF	TRBV5-3	TRBD1	TRBJ1-4
CASSSTRDSSYEQYF	TRBV5-1	TRBD1	TRBJ2-7
CASSLFYRTSGSNEQFF	TRBV5-6	TRBD2	TRBJ2-1
CASSTGTGYNEKLFF	TRBV6-1	TRBD1	TRBJ1-4
CASSVFGLASGNEQFF	TRBV6-4	TRBD2	TRBJ2-1
CASSLTDNSPLHF	TRBV5-5	.	TRBJ1-6
CASSHAPGTSGSYEQFF	TRBV27	TRBD2	TRBJ2-1
CASSHSTNSEVTGELFF	TRBV18	.	TRBJ2-2
CAIEEGPSSYNEQFF	TRBV10-3	.	TRBJ2-1
CAWSVGVVFSGNTIYF	TRBV30	.	TRBJ1-3
CASSSGRVMNTEAFF	TRBV19	.	TRBJ1-1
CASSFATAIYEQYF	TRBV11-2	.	TRBJ2-7
CASSLERASGRGEQYF	TRBV5-4	TRBD2	TRBJ2-7
CASSETSGDSYEQYF	TRBV6-4	TRBD2	TRBJ2-7
CASSLNRLRDEQYF	TRBV7-3	.	TRBJ2-7
CASSLGDRGQKTQYF	TRBV5-1	TRBD1	TRBJ2-5
CASSYRVNYGYTF	TRBV6-5	.	TRBJ1-2
CASSLGLSGANVLTF	TRBV7-3	.	TRBJ2-6
CASSLGHDLYGYTF	TRBV7-8	.	TRBJ1-2
CASSSGRRATDTQYF	TRBV5-1	.	TRBJ2-3
CASSLPRLGTNYNEQFF	TRBV7-3	.	TRBJ2-1
CASKYQGGADTDTQYF	TRBV4-1	.	TRBJ2-3